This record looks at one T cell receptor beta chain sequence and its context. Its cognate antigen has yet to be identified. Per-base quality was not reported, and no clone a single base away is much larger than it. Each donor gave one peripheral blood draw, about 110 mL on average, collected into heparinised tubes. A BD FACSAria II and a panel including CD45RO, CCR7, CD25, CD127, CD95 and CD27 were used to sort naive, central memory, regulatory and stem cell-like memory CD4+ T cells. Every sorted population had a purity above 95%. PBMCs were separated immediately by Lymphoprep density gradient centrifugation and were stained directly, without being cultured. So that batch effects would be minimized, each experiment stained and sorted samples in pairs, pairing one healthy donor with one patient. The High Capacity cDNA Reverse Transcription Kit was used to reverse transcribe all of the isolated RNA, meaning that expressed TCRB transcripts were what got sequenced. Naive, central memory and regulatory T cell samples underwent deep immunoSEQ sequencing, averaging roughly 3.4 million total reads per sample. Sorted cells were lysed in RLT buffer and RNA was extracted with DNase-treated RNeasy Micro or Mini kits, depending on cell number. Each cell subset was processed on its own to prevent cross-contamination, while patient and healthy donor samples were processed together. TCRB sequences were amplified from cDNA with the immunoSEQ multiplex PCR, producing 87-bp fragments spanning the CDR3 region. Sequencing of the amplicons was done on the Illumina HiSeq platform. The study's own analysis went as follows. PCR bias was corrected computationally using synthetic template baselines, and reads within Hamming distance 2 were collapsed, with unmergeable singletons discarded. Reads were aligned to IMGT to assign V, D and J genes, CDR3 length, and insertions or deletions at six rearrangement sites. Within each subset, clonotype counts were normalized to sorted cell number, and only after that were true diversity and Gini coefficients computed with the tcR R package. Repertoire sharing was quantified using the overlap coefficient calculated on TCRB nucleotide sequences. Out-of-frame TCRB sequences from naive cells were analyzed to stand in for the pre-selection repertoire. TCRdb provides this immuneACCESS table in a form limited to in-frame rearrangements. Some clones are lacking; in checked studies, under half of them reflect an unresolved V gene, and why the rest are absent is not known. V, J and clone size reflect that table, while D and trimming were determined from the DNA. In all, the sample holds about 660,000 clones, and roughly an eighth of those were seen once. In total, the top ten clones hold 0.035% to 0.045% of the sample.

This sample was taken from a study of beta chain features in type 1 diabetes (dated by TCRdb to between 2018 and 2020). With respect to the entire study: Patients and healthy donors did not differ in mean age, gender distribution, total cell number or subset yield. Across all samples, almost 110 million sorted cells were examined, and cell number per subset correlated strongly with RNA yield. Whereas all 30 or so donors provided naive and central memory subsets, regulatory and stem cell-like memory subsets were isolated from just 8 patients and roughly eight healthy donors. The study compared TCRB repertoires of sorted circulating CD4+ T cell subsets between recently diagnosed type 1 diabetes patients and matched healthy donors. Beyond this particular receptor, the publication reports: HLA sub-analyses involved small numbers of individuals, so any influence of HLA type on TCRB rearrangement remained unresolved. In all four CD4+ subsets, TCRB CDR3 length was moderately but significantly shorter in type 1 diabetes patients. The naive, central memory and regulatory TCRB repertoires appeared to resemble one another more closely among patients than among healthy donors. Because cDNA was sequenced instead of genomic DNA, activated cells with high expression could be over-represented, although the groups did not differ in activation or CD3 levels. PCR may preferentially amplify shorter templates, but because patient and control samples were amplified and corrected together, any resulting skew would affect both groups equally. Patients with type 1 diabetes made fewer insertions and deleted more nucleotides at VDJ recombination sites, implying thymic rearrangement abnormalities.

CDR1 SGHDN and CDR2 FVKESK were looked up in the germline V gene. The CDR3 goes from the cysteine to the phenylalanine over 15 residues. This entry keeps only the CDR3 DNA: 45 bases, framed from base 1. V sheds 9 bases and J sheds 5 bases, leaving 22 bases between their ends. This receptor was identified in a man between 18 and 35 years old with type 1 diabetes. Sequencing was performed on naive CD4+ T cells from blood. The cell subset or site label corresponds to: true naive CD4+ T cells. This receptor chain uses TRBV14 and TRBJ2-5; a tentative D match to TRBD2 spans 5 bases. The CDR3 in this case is CARSYQGLRRETQYF. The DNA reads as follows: TGTGCCAGGTCGTACCAAGGACTCAGGAGGGAGACCCAGTACTTC.